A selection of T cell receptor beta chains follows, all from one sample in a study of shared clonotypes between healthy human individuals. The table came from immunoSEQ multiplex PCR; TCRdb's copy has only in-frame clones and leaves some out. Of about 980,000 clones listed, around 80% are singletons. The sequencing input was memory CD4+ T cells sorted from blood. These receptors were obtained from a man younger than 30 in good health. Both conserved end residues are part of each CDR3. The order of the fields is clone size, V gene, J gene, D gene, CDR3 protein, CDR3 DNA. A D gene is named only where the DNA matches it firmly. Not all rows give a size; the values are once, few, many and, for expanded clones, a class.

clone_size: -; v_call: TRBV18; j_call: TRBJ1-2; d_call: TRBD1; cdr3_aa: CASSPNPGGNGYTF; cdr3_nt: TGTGCCAGCTCACCCAATCCAGGGGGCAATGGCTACACCTTC
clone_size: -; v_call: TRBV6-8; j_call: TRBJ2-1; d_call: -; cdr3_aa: CASRGSTTSNEQFF; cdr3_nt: TGTGCCAGCAGGGGAAGTACTACTAGCAATGAGCAGTTCTTC
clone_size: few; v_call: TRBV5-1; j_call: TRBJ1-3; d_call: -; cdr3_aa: CASSLEGGASGNTIYF; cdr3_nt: TGCGCCAGCAGCTTGGAAGGAGGGGCGTCTGGAAACACCATATATTTT
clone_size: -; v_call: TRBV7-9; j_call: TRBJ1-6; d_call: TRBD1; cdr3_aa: CASSFGTGVWNNSPLHF; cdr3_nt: TGTGCCAGCAGCTTTGGGACAGGGGTTTGGAATAATTCACCCCTCCACTTT
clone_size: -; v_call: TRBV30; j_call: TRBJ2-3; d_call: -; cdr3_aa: CAWSIGGADTQYF; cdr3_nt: TGTGCCTGGAGTATTGGTGGGGCAGATACGCAGTATTTT
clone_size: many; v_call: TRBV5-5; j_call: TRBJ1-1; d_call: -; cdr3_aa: CASSLAGINTEAFF; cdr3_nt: TGTGCCAGCAGCCTCGCAGGGATCAACACTGAAGCTTTCTTT
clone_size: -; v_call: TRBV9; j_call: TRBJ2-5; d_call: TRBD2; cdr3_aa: CASSVRTGLNGRETQYF; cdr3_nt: TGTGCCAGCAGCGTAAGGACGGGGCTAAACGGGAGGGAGACCCAGTACTTC
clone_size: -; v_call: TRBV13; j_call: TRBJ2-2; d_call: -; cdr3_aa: CASSLFGGPAGELFF; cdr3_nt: TGTGCCAGCAGCTTATTCGGCGGCCCGGCCGGGGAGCTGTTTTTT
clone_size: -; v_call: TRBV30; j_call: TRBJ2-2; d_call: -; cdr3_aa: CAWSVRAGTSNTGELFF; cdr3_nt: TGTGCCTGGAGTGTACGAGCCGGGACTTCCAACACCGGGGAGCTGTTTTTT
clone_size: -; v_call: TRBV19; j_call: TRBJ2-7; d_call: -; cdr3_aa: CASRFSDSSYEQYF; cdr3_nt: TGTGCCAGTAGGTTCAGCGACAGCTCCTACGAGCAGTACTTC
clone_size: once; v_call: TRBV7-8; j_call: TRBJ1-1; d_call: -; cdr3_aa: CASSLYGGENTEAFF; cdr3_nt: TGTGCCAGCAGCTTATACGGCGGCGAGAACACTGAAGCTTTCTTT
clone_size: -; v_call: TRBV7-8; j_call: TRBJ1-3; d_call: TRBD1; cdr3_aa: CASAGTGGSGNTIYF; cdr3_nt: TGTGCCAGCGCCGGGACAGGGGGCTCTGGAAACACCATATATTTT
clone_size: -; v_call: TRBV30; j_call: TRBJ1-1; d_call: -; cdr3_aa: CAWSVGIEAFF; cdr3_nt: TGTGCCTGGAGTGTAGGTATTGAAGCTTTCTTT
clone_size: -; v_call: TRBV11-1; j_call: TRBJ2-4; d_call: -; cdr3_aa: CASSFGRGKAKNIQYF; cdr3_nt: TGTGCCAGCAGCTTCGGTCGTGGGAAGGCCAAAAACATTCAGTACTTC
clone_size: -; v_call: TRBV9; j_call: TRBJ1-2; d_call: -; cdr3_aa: CASSVEAEGYYGYTF; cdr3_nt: TGTGCCAGCAGCGTAGAGGCAGAGGGTTACTATGGCTACACCTTC
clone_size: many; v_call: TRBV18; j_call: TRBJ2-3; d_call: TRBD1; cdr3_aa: CASSLPGGDTQYF; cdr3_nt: TGTGCCAGCTCACTCCCAGGGGGCGATACGCAGTATTTT
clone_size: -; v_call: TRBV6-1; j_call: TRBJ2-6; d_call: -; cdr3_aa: CASLRDISGANVLTF; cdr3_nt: TGTGCCAGCCTGCGGGATATCTCTGGGGCCAACGTCCTGACTTTC
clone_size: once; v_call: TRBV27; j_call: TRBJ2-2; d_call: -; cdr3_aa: CASTSGTKGFTGELFF; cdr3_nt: TGTGCCAGCACTTCCGGGACAAAGGGGTTCACCGGGGAGCTGTTTTTT
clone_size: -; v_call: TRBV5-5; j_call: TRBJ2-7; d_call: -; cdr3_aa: CASSLIAYEQYF; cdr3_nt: TGTGCCAGCAGCTTGATTGCCTACGAGCAGTACTTC
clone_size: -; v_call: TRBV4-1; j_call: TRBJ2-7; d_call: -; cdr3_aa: CSEGRESYEQYF; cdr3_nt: TGCTCAGAAGGGCGGGAATCCTACGAGCAGTACTTC
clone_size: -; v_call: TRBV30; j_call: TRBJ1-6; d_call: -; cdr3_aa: CAWTGTLAYNSPLHF; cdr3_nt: TGTGCCTGGACCGGGACTTTGGCCTATAATTCACCCCTCCACTTT
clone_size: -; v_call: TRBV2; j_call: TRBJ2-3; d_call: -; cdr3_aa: CASSTGLGGTDTQYF; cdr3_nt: TGTGCCAGCAGCACTGGCCTGGGGGGCACAGATACGCAGTATTTT
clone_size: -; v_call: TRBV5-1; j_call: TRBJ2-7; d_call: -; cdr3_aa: CASSPDSAGEQYF; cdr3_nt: TGCGCCAGCAGCCCGGACTCGGCCGGCGAGCAGTACTTC
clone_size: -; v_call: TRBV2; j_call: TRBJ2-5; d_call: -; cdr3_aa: CASSALGQQETQYF; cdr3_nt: TGTGCCAGCAGTGCCCTAGGACAGCAAGAGACCCAGTACTTC
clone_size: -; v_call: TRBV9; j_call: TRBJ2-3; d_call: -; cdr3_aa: CASSVEAGGRGGADTQYF; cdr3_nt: TGTGCCAGCAGCGTAGAGGCCGGAGGCAGGGGGGGCGCAGATACGCAGTATTTT
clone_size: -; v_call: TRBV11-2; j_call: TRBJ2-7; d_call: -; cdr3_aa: CASSLDLEAASYEQYF; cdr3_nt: TGTGCCAGCAGCTTAGATCTGGAGGCGGCCAGCTACGAGCAGTACTTC
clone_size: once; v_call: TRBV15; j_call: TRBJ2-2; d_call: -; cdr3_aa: CATSRGGTGELFF; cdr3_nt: TGTGCCACCAGCAGAGGGGGCACCGGGGAGCTGTTTTTT
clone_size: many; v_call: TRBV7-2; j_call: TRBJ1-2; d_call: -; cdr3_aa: CASTSKEGLRGGYTF; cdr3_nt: TGTGCCAGCACTTCTAAGGAGGGGCTTAGAGGTGGCTACACCTTC
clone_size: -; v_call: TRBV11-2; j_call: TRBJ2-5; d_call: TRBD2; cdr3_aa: CASSPRRIAGETQYF; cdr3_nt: TGTGCCAGCAGCCCACGAAGGATAGCGGGTGAGACCCAGTACTTC
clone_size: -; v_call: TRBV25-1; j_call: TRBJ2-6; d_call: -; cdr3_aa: CASIQSGANVLTF; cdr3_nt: TGTGCCAGCATTCAATCTGGGGCCAACGTCCTGACTTTC
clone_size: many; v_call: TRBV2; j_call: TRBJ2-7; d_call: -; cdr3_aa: CASSEARSFGEQYF; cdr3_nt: TGTGCCAGCAGTGAAGCGCGCAGTTTTGGGGAGCAGTACTTC
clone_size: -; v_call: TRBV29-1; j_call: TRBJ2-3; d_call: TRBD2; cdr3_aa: CSVVLAGGPGTQYF; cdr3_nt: TGCAGCGTTGTACTAGCGGGGGGGCCGGGTACGCAGTATTTT
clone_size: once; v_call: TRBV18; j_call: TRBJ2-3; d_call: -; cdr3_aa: CASSSTDTQYF; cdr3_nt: TGTGCCAGCTCATCCACAGATACGCAGTATTTT
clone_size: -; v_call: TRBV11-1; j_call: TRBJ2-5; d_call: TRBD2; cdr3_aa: CASSFSGGYETQYF; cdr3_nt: TGTGCCAGCAGCTTTTCCGGGGGGTACGAGACCCAGTACTTC
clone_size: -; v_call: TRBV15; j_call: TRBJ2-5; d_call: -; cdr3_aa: CATSPSYQETQYF; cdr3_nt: TGTGCCACCAGCCCATCGTACCAAGAGACCCAGTACTTC
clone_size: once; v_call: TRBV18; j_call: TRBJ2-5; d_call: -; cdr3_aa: CASSPPEFQETQYF; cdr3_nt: TGTGCCAGCTCACCACCCGAGTTCCAAGAGACCCAGTACTTC
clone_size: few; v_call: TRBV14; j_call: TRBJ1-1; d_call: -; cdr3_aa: CASSQALNTEAFF; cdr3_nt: TGTGCCAGCAGCCAAGCTCTAAACACTGAAGCTTTCTTT
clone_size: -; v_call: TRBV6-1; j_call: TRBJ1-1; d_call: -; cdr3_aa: CASNKIRAEAFF; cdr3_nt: TGTGCCAGCAACAAAATCCGTGCTGAAGCTTTCTTT
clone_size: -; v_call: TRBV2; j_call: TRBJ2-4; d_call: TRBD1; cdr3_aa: CASSPDRGQDIQYF; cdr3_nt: TGTGCCAGCAGTCCCGACAGGGGGCAGGACATTCAGTACTTC
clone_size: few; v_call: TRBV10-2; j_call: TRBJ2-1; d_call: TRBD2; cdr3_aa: CATSPSGGGYNEQFF; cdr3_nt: TGCGCCACCTCCCCAAGCGGGGGGGGTTACAATGAGCAGTTCTTC
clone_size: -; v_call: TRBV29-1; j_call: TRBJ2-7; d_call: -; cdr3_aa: CSVVGPNEQYF; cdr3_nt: TGCAGCGTTGTGGGCCCAAACGAGCAGTACTTC
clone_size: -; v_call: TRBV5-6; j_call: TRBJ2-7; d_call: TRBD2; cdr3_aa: CASSNGLAGGRYEQYF; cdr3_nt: TGTGCCAGCAGCAACGGACTAGCGGGGGGGAGATACGAGCAGTACTTC
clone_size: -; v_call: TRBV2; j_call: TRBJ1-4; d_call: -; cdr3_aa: CASTQTLGPNEKLFF; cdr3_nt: TGTGCCAGCACGCAGACCCTTGGTCCTAATGAAAAACTGTTTTTT
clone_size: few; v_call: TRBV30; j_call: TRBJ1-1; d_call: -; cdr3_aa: CAWGELGTEAFF; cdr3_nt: TGTGCCTGGGGGGAGTTGGGAACTGAAGCTTTCTTT